This T cell receptor beta chain appears in the sequencing data of a study of control samples from healthy donors and cancer patients. Assay used: immunoSEQ multiplex PCR; TCRdb lists only in-frame clones, some missing. This sample yields 95,000 to 150,000 clones, of which approximately 87% are seen a single time; 2.9% belongs to the top ten. The germline V gene has CDR1 SGHTA and CDR2 FQGNSA. The CDR3 totals 14 residues. With 4 bases removed from V and 10 bases from J, the gap between germline ends came to 19 bases. The sequenced material came from blood. The chain uses TRBV7-2 and TRBJ1-1; D is possibly TRBD1 (5 bases). The TCR was taken from a man in his 60s in good health. The chain's CDR3 is CASSSRGNRYIAFF. As DNA, the CDR3 is TGTGCCAGCAGCTCGAGGGGTAACAGATATATAGCTTTCTTT.